The 2 T cell receptor beta chains given below trace back to one sample, sequenced in a study of T-cell reconstitution after alpha-beta-depleted transplantation in children. It was with unique molecular identifiers that the TCRbeta library was prepared. A single record per CDR3 protein comes from TCRdb applying MiXCR to the PCR reads. The repertoire holds about 540,000 distinct CDR3 sequences, 20% to 30% seen once, with around a third in the top ten. Sequencing used PBMCs, obtained before TCRalphabeta/CD19-depleted stem cell transplant. These receptors came from a boy in the first two years of life with Wiskott-Aldrich syndrome, due to receive a stem cell transplant.

The chain employs TRBV27 and TRBJ2-1, with D possibly matching TRBD2 (5 bases). Germline assignment: CDR1 MNHEY and CDR2 SMNVEV (reference sequence). Trimming took off 1 base at V and 0 bases at J, with 25 bases between the two ends. This CDR3 has 21 amino acids. The CDR3 nucleotides are TGTGCCAGCAGTTTATTGAGCGGTTGGGGAGTCCCCCCTTACTCCTACAATGAGCAGTTCTTC. This encodes CASSLLSGWGVPPYSYNEQFF.

The rearrangement uses TRBV5-5 and TRBJ2-1; D might be TRBD2 (5 bases). The CDR3 loop spans 14 amino acids. V shed 3 bases and J shed 7 bases, with 14 bases lying between them. The germline gives CDR1 SGHKS, CDR2 YYEKEE (reference sequence). The CDR3 here is CASSSSGSKNEQFF. The DNA for the CDR3 is TGTGCCAGCAGCTCCTCTGGGAGTAAGAATGAGCAGTTCTTC.